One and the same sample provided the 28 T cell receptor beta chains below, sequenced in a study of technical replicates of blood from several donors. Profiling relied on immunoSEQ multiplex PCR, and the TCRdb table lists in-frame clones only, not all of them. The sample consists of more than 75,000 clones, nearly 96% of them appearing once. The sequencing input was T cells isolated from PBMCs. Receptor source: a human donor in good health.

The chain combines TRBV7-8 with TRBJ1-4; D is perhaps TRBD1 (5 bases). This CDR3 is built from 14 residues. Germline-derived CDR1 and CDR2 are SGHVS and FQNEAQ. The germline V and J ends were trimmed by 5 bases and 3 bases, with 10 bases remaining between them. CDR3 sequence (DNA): TGTGCCAGCAGCCAGGGCGATTCTAATGAAAAACTGTTTTTT. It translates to CASSQGDSNEKLFF. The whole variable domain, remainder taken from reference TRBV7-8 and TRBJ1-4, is GAGVSQSPRYKVAKRGQDVALRCDPISGHVSLFWYQQALGQGPEFLTYFQNEAQLDKSGLPSDRFFAERPEGSVSTLKIQRTQQEDSAVYLCASSQGDSNEKLFFGSGTQLSVL.

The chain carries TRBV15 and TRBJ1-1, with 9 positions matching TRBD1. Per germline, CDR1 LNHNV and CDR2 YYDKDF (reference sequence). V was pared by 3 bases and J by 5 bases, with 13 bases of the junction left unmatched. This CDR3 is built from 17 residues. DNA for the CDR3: TGTGCCACCAGCAGCCCCAGTGGAGGACAGGGGAGAACTGAAGCTTTCTTT. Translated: CATSSPSGGQGRTEAFF.

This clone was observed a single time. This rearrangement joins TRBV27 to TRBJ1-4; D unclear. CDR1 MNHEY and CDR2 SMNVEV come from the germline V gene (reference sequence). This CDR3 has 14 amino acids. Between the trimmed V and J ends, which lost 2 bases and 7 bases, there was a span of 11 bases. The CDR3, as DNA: TGTGCCAGCAGTTTAAAACAGCTCGGTGAAAAACTGTTTTTT. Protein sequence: CASSLKQLGEKLFF.

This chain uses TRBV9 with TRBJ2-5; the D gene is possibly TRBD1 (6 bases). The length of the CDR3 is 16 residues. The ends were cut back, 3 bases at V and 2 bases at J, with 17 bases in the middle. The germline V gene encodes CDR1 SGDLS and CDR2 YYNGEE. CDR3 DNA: TGTGCCAGCAGCGCCGCTGGACAGCCACTACAAGAGACCCAGTACTTC. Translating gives CASSAAGQPLQETQYF.

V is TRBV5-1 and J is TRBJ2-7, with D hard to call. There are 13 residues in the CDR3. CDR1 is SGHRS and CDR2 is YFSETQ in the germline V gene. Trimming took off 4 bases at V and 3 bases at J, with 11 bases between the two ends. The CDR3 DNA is TGCGCCAGCAGCATAACAGAAATCTACGAGCAGTACTTC. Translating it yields CASSITEIYEQYF.

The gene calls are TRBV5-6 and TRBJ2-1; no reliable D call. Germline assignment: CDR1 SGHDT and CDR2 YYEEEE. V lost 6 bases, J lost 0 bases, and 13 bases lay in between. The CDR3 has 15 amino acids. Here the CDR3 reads CASNQQRSSYNEQFF. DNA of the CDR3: TGTGCCAGCAATCAACAGAGAAGCTCCTACAATGAGCAGTTCTTC.

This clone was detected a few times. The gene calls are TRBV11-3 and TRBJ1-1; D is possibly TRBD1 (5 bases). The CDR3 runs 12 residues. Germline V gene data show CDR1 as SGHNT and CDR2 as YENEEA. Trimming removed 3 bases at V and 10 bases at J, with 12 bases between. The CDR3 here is CASSLTEGRAFF. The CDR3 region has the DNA TGTGCCAGCAGCTTGACGGAGGGGAGAGCTTTCTTT.

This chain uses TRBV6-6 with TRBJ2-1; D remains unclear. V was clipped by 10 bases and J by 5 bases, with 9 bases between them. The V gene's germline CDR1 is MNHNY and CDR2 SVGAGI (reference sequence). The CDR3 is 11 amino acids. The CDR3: CATEKNNEQFF. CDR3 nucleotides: TGTGCCACCGAGAAAAACAATGAGCAGTTCTTC.

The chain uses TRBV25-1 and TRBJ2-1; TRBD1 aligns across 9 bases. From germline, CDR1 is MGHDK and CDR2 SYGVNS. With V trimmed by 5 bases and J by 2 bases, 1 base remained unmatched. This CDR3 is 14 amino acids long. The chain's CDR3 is CASSTGGPYNEQFF. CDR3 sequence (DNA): TGTGCCAGCAGTACAGGGGGCCCCTACAATGAGCAGTTCTTC.

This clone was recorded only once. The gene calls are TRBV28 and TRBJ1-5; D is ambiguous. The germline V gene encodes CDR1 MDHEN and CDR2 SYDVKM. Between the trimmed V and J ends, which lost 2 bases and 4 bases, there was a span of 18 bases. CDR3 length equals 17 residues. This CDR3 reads CASSLAGVPVINQPQHF. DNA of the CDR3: TGTGCCAGCAGTTTAGCCGGGGTTCCGGTGATTAATCAGCCCCAGCATTTT. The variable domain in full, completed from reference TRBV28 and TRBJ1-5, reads DVKVTQSSRYLVKRTGEKVFLECVQDMDHENMFWYRQDPGLGLRLIYFSYDVKMKEKGDIPEGYSVSREKKERFSLILESASTNQTSMYLCASSLAGVPVINQPQHFGDGTRLSIL.

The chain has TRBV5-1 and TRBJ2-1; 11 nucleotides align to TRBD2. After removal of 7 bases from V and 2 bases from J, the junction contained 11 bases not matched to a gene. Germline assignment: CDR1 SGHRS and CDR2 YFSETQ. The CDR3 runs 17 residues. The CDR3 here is CASASGASGGTYNEQFF. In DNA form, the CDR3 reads TGCGCCAGCGCCTCGGGGGCTAGCGGGGGGACCTACAATGAGCAGTTCTTC. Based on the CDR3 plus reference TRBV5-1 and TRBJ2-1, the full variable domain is KAGVTQTPRYLIKTRGQQVTLSCSPISGHRSVSWYQQTPGQGLQFLFEYFSETQRNKGNFPGRFSGRQFSNSRSEMNVSTLELGDSALYLCASASGASGGTYNEQFFGPGTRLTVL.

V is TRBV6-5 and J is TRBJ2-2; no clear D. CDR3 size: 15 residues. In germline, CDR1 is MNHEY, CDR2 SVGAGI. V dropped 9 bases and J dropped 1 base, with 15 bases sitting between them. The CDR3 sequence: CASCGLPENTGELFF. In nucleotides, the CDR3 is TGTGCCAGTTGTGGGCTGCCGGAGAACACCGGGGAGCTGTTTTTT.

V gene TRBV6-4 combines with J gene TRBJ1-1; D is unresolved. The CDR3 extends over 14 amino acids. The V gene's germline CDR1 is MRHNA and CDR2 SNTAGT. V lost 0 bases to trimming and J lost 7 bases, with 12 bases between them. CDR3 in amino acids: CASSDSGRVGEAFF. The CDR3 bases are TGTGCCAGCAGTGACTCGGGGAGGGTCGGTGAAGCTTTCTTT.

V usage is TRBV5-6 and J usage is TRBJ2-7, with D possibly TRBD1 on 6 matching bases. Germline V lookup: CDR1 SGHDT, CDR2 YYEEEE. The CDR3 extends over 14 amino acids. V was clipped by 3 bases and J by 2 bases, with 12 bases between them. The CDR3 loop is CASSYDQGTYEQYF. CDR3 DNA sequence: TGTGCCAGCAGCTACGACCAGGGGACCTACGAGCAGTACTTC.

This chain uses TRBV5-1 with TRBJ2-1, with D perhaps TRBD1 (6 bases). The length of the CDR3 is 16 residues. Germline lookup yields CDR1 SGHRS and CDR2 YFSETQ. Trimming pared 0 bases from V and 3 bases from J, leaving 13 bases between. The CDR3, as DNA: TGCGCCAGCAGCTTGGAGGGGGTGATACTCTACAATGAGCAGTTCTTC. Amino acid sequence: CASSLEGVILYNEQFF. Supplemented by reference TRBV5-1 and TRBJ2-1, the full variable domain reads KAGVTQTPRYLIKTRGQQVTLSCSPISGHRSVSWYQQTPGQGLQFLFEYFSETQRNKGNFPGRFSGRQFSNSRSEMNVSTLELGDSALYLCASSLEGVILYNEQFFGPGTRLTVL.

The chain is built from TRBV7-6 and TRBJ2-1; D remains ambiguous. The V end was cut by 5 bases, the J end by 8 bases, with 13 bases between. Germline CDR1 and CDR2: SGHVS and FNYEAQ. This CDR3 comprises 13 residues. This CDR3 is CASSTVVADEQFF. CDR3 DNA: TGTGCCAGCAGCACCGTGGTGGCCGATGAGCAGTTCTTC.

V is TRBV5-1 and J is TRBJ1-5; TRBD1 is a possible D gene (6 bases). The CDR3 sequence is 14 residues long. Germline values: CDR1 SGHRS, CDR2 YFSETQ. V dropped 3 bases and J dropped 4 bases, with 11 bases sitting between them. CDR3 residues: CASSSGTPNQPQHF. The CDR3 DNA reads TGCGCCAGCAGCTCCGGGACACCGAATCAGCCCCAGCATTTT.

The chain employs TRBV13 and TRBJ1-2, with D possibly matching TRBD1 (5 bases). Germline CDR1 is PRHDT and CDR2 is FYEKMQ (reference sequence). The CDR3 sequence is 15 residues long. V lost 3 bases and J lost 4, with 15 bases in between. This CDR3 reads CASSFPGGGVYGYTF. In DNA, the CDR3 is TGTGCCAGCAGCTTTCCGGGGGGAGGTGTCTATGGCTACACCTTC. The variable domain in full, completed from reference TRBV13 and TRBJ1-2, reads AAGVIQSPRHLIKEKRETATLKCYPIPRHDTVYWYQQGPGQDPQFLISFYEKMQSDKGSIPDRFSAQQFSDYHSELNMSSLELGDSALYFCASSFPGGGVYGYTFGSGTRLTVV.

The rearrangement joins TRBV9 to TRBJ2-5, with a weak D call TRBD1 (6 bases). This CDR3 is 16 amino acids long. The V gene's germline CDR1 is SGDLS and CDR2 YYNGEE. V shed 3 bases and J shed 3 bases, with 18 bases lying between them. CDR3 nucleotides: TGTGCCAGCAGCGAGGGGGACCGGGTAACTGAAGAGACCCAGTACTTC. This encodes CASSEGDRVTEETQYF.

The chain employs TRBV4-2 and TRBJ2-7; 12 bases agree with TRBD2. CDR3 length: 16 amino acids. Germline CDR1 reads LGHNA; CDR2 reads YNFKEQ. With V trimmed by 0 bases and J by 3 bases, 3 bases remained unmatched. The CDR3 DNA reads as TGTGCCAGCAGCCAAGAAGGACTAGCGGGGATCTACGAGCAGTACTTC. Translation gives CASSQEGLAGIYEQYF.

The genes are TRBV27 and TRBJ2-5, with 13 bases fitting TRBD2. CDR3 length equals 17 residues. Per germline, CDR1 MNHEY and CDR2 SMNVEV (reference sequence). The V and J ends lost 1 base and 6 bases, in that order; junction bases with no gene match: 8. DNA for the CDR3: TGTGCCAGCAGTTTATTGGGGACTAGCGGGGTCATACAGACCCAGTACTTC. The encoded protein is CASSLLGTSGVIQTQYF.

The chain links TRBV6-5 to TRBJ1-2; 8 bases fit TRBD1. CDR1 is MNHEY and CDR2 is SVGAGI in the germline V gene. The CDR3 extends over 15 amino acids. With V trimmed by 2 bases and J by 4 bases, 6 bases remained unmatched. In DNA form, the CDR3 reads TGTGCCAGCAGTTACGTGTCAGGGGGCAGCTATGGCTACACCTTC. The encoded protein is CASSYVSGGSYGYTF.

The CDR3 nucleotides are TGCGCCAGCAGCCAAACAGGGGGGTCGAACACTGAAGCTTTCTTT. Translated: CASSQTGGSNTEAFF. The J gene is TRBJ1-1, the V gene TRBV4-3; 8 bases agree with TRBD1. This CDR3 spans 15 amino acids. V dropped 2 bases and J dropped 1; count of bases not matched to a gene: 3. Germline V gene lookup returns CDR1 LGHNA and CDR2 YSLEER.

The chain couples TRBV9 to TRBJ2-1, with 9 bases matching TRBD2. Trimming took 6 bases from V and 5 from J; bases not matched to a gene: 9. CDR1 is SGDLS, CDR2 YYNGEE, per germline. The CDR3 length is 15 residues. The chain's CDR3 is CASTVSGSENNEQFF. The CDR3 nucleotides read TGTGCCAGCACCGTTAGCGGGAGTGAAAACAATGAGCAGTTCTTC.

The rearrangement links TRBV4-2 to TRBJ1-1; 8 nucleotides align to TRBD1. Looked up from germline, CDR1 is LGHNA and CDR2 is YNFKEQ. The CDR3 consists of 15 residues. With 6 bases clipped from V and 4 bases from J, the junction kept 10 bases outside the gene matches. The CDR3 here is CASSMEDREGTEAFF. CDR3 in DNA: TGTGCCAGCAGTATGGAGGACAGGGAAGGCACTGAAGCTTTCTTT.

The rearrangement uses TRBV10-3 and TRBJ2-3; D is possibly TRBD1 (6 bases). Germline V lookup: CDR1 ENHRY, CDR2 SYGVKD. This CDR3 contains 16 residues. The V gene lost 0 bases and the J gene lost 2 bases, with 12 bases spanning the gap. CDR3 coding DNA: TGTGCCATCAGTGAGTCGAGACAGGTGAACACAGATACGCAGTATTTT. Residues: CAISESRQVNTDTQYF.

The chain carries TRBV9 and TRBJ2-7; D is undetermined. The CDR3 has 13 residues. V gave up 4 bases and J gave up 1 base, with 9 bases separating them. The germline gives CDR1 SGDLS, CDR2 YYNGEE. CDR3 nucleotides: TGTGCCAGCAGCCCGGGTTCGTCCTACGAGCAGTACTTC. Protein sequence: CASSPGSSYEQYF.

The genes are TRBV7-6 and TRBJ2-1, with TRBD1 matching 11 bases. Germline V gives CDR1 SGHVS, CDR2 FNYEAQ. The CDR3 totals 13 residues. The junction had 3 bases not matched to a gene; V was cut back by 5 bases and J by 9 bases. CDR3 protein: CASSADRGREQFF. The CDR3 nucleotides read TGTGCCAGCAGCGCGGACAGGGGGCGTGAGCAGTTCTTC.